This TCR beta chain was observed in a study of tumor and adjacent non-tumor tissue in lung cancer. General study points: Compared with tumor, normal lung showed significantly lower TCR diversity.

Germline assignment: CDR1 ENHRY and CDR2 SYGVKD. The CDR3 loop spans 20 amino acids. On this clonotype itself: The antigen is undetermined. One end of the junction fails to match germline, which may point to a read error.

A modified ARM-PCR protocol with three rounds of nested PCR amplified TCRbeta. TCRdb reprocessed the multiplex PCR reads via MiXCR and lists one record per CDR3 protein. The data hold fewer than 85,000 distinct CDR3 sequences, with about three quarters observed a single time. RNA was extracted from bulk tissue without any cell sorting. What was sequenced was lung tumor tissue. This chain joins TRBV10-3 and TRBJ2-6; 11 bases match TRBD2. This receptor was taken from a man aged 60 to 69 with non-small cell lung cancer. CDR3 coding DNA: TGTGCCATCGGTGAACATGGGACTAGCGGAAGGGACTCTGGGGCCAATGTCCTGCCTTTC. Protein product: CAIGEHGTSGRDSGANVLPF.